Sequencing of this T cell receptor (beta chain) was carried out in a study of PD-1 blockade in classical Hodgkin lymphoma. Study conclusions and caveats: At baseline, newly diagnosed patients reportedly showed less TCR diversity than healthy donors. The drivers behind the repertoire differences, possibly disease activity or prior therapy, remain undefined.

The time point was: newly diagnosed, previously untreated cHL patient sample. With magnetic negative selection, CD4+ T cells were purified from PBMCs that had been thawed. PBMCs from untreated, newly diagnosed classical Hodgkin lymphoma were comparison samples. Worth noting for this clone: Its target is unknown.

Using immunoSEQ multiplex PCR, the repertoire was profiled, and TCRdb retains in-frame clones only, with some absent. This table has about 16,000 clones, around 92% appearing once. The germline V gene has CDR1 DFQATT and CDR2 SNEGSKA (reference sequence). The CDR3 consists of 11 residues. The germline V and J ends were trimmed by 3 bases and 6 bases, with 7 bases remaining between them. This TCR was recovered from a human donor with classical Hodgkin lymphoma. The J gene is TRBJ2-3, the V gene TRBV20-1; D is uncertain. Material: CD4+ T cells from blood. CDR3 amino acids: CSARHQDTQYF. Written as DNA, the CDR3 is TGCAGTGCTAGGCACCAGGATACGCAGTATTTT.